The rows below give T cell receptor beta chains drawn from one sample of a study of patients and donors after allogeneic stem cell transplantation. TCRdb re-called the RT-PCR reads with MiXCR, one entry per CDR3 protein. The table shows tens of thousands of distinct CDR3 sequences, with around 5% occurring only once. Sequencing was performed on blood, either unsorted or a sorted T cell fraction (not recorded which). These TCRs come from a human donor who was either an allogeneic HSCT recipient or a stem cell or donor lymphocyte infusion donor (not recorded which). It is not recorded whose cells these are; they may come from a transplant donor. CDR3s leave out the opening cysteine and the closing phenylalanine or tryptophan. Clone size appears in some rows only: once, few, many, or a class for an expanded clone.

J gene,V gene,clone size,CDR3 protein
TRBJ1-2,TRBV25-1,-,ASRGISGQGYGYT
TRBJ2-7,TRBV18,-,ASSPGRVSYEQY
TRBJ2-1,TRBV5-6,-,ASSSMGRGYNEQF
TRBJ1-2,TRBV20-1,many,SAIRVFYGYT
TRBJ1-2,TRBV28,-,ASRISKDGYT
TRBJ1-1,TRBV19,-,ASSPGGWTGRNTEAF
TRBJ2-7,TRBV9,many,ASSLNSVQNGEQY
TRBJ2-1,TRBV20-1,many,SANLGWGSGRGHNEQF
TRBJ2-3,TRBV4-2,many,ASSLGLAGPWSLTDTQY
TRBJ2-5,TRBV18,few,ASSPALQETQY
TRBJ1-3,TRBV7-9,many,ASSPLGYTFSGNTIY
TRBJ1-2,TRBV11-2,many,ASSSAFNYGYT
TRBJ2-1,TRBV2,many,ASSSNSYNEQF
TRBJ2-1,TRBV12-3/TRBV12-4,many,ASSERYEQF
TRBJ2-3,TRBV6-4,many,ASSGTGGTDTQY
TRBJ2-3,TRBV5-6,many,ASRLTGTSTDTQY
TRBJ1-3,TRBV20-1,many,SATPGTAGNTIY
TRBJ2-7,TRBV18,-,ASQEWDRGEQY